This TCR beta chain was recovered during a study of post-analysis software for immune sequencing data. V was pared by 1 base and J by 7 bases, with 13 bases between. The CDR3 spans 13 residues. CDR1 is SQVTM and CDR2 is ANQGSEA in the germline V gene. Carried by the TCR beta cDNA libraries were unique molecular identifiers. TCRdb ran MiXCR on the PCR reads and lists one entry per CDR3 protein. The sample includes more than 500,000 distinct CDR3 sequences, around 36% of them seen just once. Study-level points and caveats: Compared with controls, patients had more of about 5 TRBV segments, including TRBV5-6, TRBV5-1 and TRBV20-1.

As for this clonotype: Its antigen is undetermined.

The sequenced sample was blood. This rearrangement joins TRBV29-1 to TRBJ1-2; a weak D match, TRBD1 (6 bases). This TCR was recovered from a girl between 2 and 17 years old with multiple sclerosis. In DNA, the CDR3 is TGCAGCGTTGAAGTCCCGGGACAATCTGGCTACACCTTC. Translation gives CSVEVPGQSGYTF.